A single sample is the source of the 7 T cell receptor beta chains below, sequenced in a study of persistence of HIV-infected CD4 T cells. Cells were stimulated with CMV-infected fibroblast lysates at 10 ug/mL. CD40L/CD69 double-negative CD45RO-high memory CD4+ T cells were collected. The immunoSEQ assay was version 4, run in survey mode. TCRdb's copy holds only in-frame clones and misses some; the assay was immunoSEQ multiplex PCR. The sample yields 25,000 to 35,000 clones, around 80% seen once. For these TCRs, the target antigens are not known. The sample consisted of CD4+ T cells sorted from PBMCs after roughly 18-hour stimulation, taken from a patient who received antiretroviral therapy. The receptors originated from an adult man with HIV who was CMV-seropositive.

V and J are TRBV10-3 and TRBJ1-5, with no clear D. The V gene lost 5 bases and the J gene lost 2 bases, with 13 bases spanning the gap. The germline gives CDR1 ENHRY, CDR2 SYGVKD. The CDR3 length is 15 residues. The CDR3 reads CAISQTVGGNQPQHF. CDR3 bases: TGTGCCATCAGTCAGACTGTGGGAGGCAATCAGCCCCAGCATTTT.

This clone was seen a handful of times. This CDR3 reads CASGRNTGELFF. For the CDR3, the DNA is TGTGCCAGCGGAAGGAACACCGGGGAGCTGTTTTTT. The rearrangement uses TRBV3-1 (or the pseudogene TRBV3-2) and TRBJ2-2, with unresolved D. The V gene's germline CDR1 is LGHDT and CDR2 YNNKEL (reference sequence). The CDR3 spans 12 residues. V lost 8 bases, J lost 1 base, and 5 bases lay in between.

The chain links TRBV27 to TRBJ1-4; D gene uncertain. The CDR3 is made up of 12 amino acids. Per germline, CDR1 MNHEY and CDR2 SMNVEV (reference sequence). Deletions cut 3 bases from V and 9 bases from J, with 8 bases between. The CDR3: CASSFPGQKLFF. CDR3 bases: TGTGCCAGCAGTTTTCCCGGGCAAAAACTGTTTTTT.

This clone was detected a few times. The CDR3 reads CASSRDRMNTEAFF. The CDR3 nucleotides read TGCGCCAGCAGCCGTGACAGGATGAACACTGAAGCTTTCTTT. This rearrangement joins TRBV4-1 to TRBJ1-1; tentatively, D is TRBD1 (6 bases). The CDR3 is 14 residues long. V lost 4 bases to trimming and J lost 0 bases, with 9 bases between them. Germline V gene sequence: CDR1 MGHRA, CDR2 YSYEKL.

V and J are TRBV6-2 or TRBV6-3 and TRBJ2-6; maybe TRBD1 (6 bases). The V end lost 3 bases, the J end lost 1 base, and 10 bases lay between the germline ends. The V gene's germline CDR1 is MNHEY and CDR2 SVGEGT. There are 16 residues in the CDR3. As DNA, the CDR3 is TGTGCCAGCAGTTATAGAGGGGGATCTGGGGCCAACGTCCTGACTTTC. Translation gives CASSYRGGSGANVLTF.

A few counts support this clone. The chain combines TRBV18 with TRBJ2-1; 7 bases match TRBD1. V lost 3 bases and J lost 6; bases outside the gene matches: 11. Germline V gene lookup returns CDR1 KGHSH and CDR2 LQKENI. The CDR3 is 16 residues long. The CDR3 bases are TGTGCCAGCTCACCTAAACAGGGGTCTACCGGCAATGAGCAGTTCTTC. Its protein product is CASSPKQGSTGNEQFF. The entire variable domain, with the rest obtained from reference TRBV18 and TRBJ2-1, is as follows: NAGVMQNPRHLVRRRGQEARLRCSPMKGHSHVYWYRQLPEEGLKFMVYLQKENIIDESGMPKERFSAEFPKEGPSILRIQQVVRGDSAAYFCASSPKQGSTGNEQFFGPGTRLTVL.

The chain recombines TRBV5-1 with TRBJ2-7; 9 bases line up with TRBD2. Germline trimming cut 4 bases from V and 5 bases from J; bases unmatched to any gene: 7. This CDR3 contains 14 residues. The germline V gene has CDR1 SGHRS and CDR2 YFSETQ. CDR3: CASSVGLARDEQYF. CDR3 sequence (DNA): TGCGCCAGCAGCGTGGGACTAGCTCGCGACGAGCAGTACTTC.